These 15 T cell receptor beta chains share one sample of origin, sequenced in a study of cytomegalovirus exposure and HLA in healthy donors. The PCR had 60 Vbeta and 13 Jbeta primers. Sequenced by immunoSEQ multiplex PCR; TCRdb stores in-frame clones only, minus some. The sample has about 130,000 clones; approximately 80% are singletons. What was sequenced was PBMCs. The source is a girl aged 2 to 9 in good health and CMV-seronegative.

This chain links TRBV9 with TRBJ1-2; TRBD1 matches at 8 bases. J gave up 4 bases and V 0 bases, and 2 bases lay outside the gene matches. Germline V gives CDR1 SGDLS, CDR2 YYNGEE. The CDR3 consists of 14 residues. CDR3 residues: CASSVDGTGYGYTF. The CDR3 bases are TGTGCCAGCAGCGTAGATGGGACAGGCTATGGCTACACCTTC.

The V gene is TRBV27, the J gene TRBJ2-7; TRBD1 is a possible D gene (5 bases). CDR1 and CDR2 from the germline V gene are MNHEY and SMNVEV (reference sequence). This CDR3 is built from 14 residues. V was cut by 4 bases and J by 5 bases, with 15 bases left in between. The CDR3 reads CASSWQGSVNEQYF. The CDR3 DNA reads as TGTGCCAGCAGTTGGCAGGGAAGCGTAAACGAGCAGTACTTC.

The chain links TRBV2 to TRBJ1-4, with 10 bases that match TRBD1. With V trimmed by 6 bases and J by 8 bases, 6 bases remained unmatched. The CDR3 runs to 14 residues. CDR1 and CDR2 (germline): SNHLY, FYNNEI. The CDR3 region has the DNA TGTGCCAGCAGGCCGGGACAGGGGCAAGAAAAACTGTTTTTT. This translates into CASRPGQGQEKLFF.

The V gene is TRBV6-6, the J gene TRBJ1-1; no reliable D call. The V end lost 2 bases, the J end lost 5 bases, and 12 bases lay between the germline ends. The CDR3 covers 14 residues. Looked up from germline, CDR1 is MNHNY and CDR2 is SVGAGI (reference sequence). CDR3 in DNA: TGTGCCAGCAGTTACGGAGAGGACTCGACTGAAGCTTTCTTT. Amino acid sequence: CASSYGEDSTEAFF.

The chain employs TRBV28 and TRBJ1-5, with D possibly TRBD1 on 5 matching bases. Trimming took off 2 bases at V and 6 bases at J, with 14 bases between the two ends. The CDR3 is 15 amino acids. In germline, CDR1 is MDHEN, CDR2 SYDVKM. The CDR3 loop reads CASSLSRGFGQPQHF. The CDR3 region has the DNA TGTGCCAGCAGTTTAAGTAGGGGATTCGGTCAGCCCCAGCATTTT.

The V call is TRBV4-2, the J call TRBJ1-4; D might be TRBD1 (5 bases). CDR1 and CDR2 from the germline V gene are LGHNA and YNFKEQ. This CDR3 contains 17 residues. V lost 0 bases to trimming and J lost 4 bases, with 15 bases between them. The CDR3 bases are TGTGCCAGCAGCCAAGATTTGGGACTGGGATATAATGAAAAACTGTTTTTT. It translates to CASSQDLGLGYNEKLFF.

This clone was seen only a few times. V gene TRBV11-2 combines with J gene TRBJ1-3; D ambiguous. The germline CDR1 and CDR2 sequences are SGHAT and FQNNGV. This CDR3 region has 15 residues. Trimming removed 0 bases from V and 4 bases from J, with 10 bases in between. As DNA, the CDR3 is TGTGCCAGCAGCTTAGAAATTACTTCGGGAAACACCATATATTTT. Encoded protein: CASSLEITSGNTIYF.

This clone was picked up one time. This rearrangement joins TRBV5-1 to TRBJ1-2, with D maybe TRBD1 (5 bases). Germline V gives CDR1 SGHRS, CDR2 YFSETQ. Deletions cut 3 bases from V and 0 bases from J, with 18 bases between. The CDR3 extends over 17 amino acids. The CDR3 loop reads CASSSILRQPANYGYTF. DNA for the CDR3: TGCGCCAGCAGCTCAATCCTTCGACAGCCTGCTAACTATGGCTACACCTTC.

The chain joins TRBV5-1 to TRBJ2-3; D might be TRBD2 (5 bases). Germline values: CDR1 SGHRS, CDR2 YFSETQ. V shed 4 bases and J shed 2 bases, with 14 bases lying between them. This CDR3 is 15 amino acids long. The CDR3 loop is CASSRSIGVTDTQYF. The DNA of the CDR3 is TGCGCCAGCAGCCGATCTATCGGGGTCACAGATACGCAGTATTTT.

This chain joins TRBV4-2 and TRBJ2-5; D is uncertain. CDR1 LGHNA and CDR2 YNFKEQ come from the germline V gene. The CDR3 covers 14 residues. Trimming pared 4 bases from V and 0 bases from J, leaving 9 bases between. CDR3 protein: CASSRSMYQETQYF. CDR3 DNA sequence: TGTGCCAGCAGCCGAAGCATGTACCAAGAGACCCAGTACTTC.

This chain connects TRBV30 to TRBJ2-7; 7 bases fit TRBD1. The V segment lost 3 bases and the J segment 3 bases; nucleotides outside the gene matches: 8. In germline, CDR1 is GTSNPN, CDR2 SVGIG (reference sequence). CDR3 length: 14 residues. CDR3 DNA: TGTGCCTGGAGGGATAGGGACAGTAGCTACGAGCAGTACTTC. Protein sequence: CAWRDRDSSYEQYF.

The V call is TRBV5-4, the J call TRBJ2-7; 12 bases line up with TRBD2. J was trimmed by 4 bases and V by 4 bases; bases with no gene match: 15. CDR3 size: 18 residues. From germline, CDR1 is SGHNT and CDR2 YYREEE (reference sequence). DNA of the CDR3: TGTGCCAGCAGCCTCCGGGCCCTAGCGGGAGGGCCAGGGTACGAGCAGTACTTC. It specifies CASSLRALAGGPGYEQYF.

The CDR3 bases are TGCGCCAGCAGCCAAGAAGTTGGGGCCCGCTCCTACAATGAGCAGTTCTTC. Protein sequence: CASSQEVGARSYNEQFF. The V gene is TRBV4-1, the J gene TRBJ2-1; D perhaps matches TRBD1 (5 bases). The V end was cut by 0 bases, the J end by 0 bases, with 12 bases between. Germline V CDR1 and CDR2: MGHRA, YSYEKL. This CDR3 spans 17 amino acids.

This chain links TRBV27 with TRBJ1-1; D uncertain. Trimming stripped 3 bases from V and 1 base from J, with 6 bases between. CDR1 is MNHEY and CDR2 is SMNVEV in the germline V gene (reference sequence). The CDR3 is made up of 13 amino acids. Here the CDR3 DNA reads TGTGCCAGCAGTTTTGCTAGGAACACTGAAGCTTTCTTT. The encoded protein is CASSFARNTEAFF.

The CDR3 nucleotides are TGTGCCAGCGGGGGGGCGGAAAGCACAGATACGCAGTATTTT. Its protein is CASGGAESTDTQYF. The chain uses TRBV9 and TRBJ2-3, with D tentatively TRBD2 (7 bases). The CDR3 is 14 amino acids. Germline CDR1 reads SGDLS; CDR2 reads YYNGEE. Deletions cut 7 bases from V and 0 bases from J, with 12 bases between.